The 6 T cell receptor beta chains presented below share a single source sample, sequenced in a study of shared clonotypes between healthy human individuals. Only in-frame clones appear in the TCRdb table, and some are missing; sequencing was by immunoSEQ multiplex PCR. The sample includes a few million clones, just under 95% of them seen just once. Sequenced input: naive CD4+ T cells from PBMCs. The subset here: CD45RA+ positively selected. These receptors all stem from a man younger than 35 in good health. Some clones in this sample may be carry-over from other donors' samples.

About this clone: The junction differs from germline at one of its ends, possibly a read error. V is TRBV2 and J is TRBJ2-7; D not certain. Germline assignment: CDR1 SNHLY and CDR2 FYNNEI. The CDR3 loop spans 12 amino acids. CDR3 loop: CASSEVPSYLTF. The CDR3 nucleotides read TGTGCCAGCAGTGAAGTCCCTAGTTACCTTACCTTC.

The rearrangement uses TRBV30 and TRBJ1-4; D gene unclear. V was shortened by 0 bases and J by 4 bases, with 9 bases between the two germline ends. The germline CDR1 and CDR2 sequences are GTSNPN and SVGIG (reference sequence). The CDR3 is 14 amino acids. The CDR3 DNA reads TGTGCCTGGAGTGTACAAACAGTTAATGAAAAACTGTTTTTT. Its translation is CAWSVQTVNEKLFF.

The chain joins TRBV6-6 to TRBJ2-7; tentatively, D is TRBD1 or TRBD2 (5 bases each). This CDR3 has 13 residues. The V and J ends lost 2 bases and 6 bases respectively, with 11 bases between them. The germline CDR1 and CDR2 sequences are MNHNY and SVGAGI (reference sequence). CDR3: CASSYGGDAEQYF. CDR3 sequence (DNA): TGTGCCAGCAGTTACGGGGGTGATGCCGAGCAGTACTTC.

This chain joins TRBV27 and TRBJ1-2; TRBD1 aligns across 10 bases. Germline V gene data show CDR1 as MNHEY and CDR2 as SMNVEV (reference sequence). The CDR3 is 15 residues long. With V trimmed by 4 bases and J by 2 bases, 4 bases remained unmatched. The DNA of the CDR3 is TGTGCCAGCAGTTGGGACAGGGGTGGGAACTATGGCTACACCTTC. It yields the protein CASSWDRGGNYGYTF.

The CDR3, as DNA: TGTGCCAGCAGCTTAGGAGTCTCCGGGGAGCTGTTTTTT. It codes for CASSLGVSGELFF. The chain carries TRBV11-2 and TRBJ2-2; D unresolved. The CDR3 length is 13 residues. V shed 1 base and J shed 6 bases, with 6 bases lying between them. From germline, CDR1 is SGHAT and CDR2 FQNNGV.

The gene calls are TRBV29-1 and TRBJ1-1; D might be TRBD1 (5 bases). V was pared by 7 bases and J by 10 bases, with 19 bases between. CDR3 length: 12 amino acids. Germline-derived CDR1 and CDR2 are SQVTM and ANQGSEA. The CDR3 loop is CSAESGAAGAFF. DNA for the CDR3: TGCAGCGCCGAATCCGGGGCGGCTGGAGCTTTCTTT.